In its sample, the clone carrying this T cell receptor beta chain was seen a few times. Its antigen is undetermined. The sample comes from a study of graft-versus-host responses after intestinal transplantation. Overall study results and limits: Researchers found GvH clones in recipient marrow, and some showed up first in ileum or blood. Allografts of patients with graft-donor T cell macrochimerism showed high graft-versus-host to host-versus-graft clone ratios.

The method was immunoSEQ multiplex PCR; TCRdb's version includes in-frame clones alone and lacks a portion of them. The profile covers under 100,000 clones, with approximately 92% appearing a single time and roughly 16% taken by the ten largest. This CDR3 comprises 11 residues. Trimming stripped 7 bases from V and 1 base from J, with 7 bases between. Per germline, CDR1 SQVTM and CDR2 ANQGSEA. The rearrangement joins TRBV29-1 to TRBJ1-2; D remains ambiguous. The input for sequencing was PBMCs, taken 450 to 480 days after intestinal transplant. The receptor was derived from a human patient who received an intestinal transplant, so some T cells may come from the graft donor. DNA of the CDR3: TGCAGCGCCGGGGTTAACTATGGCTACACCTTC. It is translated as CSAGVNYGYTF.